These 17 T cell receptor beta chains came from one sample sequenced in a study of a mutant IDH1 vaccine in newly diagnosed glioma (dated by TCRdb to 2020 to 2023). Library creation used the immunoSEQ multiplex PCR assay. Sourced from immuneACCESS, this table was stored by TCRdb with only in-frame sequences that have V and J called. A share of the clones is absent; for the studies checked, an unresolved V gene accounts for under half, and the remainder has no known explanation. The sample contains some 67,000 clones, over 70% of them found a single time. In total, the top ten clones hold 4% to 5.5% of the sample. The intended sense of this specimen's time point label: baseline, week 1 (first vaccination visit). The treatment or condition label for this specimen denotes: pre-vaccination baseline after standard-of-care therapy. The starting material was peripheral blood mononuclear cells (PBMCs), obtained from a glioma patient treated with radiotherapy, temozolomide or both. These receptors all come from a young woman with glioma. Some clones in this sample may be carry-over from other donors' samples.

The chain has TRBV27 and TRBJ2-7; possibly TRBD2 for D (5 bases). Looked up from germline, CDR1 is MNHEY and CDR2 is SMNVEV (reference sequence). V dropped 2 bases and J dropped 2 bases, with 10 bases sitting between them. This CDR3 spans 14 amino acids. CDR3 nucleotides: TGTGCCAGCAGTTTAGGCAGCGGAACCTACGAGCAGTACTTC. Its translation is CASSLGSGTYEQYF.

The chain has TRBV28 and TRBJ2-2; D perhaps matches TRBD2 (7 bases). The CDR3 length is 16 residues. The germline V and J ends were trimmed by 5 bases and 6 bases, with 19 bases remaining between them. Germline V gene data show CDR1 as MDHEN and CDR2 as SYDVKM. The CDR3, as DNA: TGTGCCAGCAGTCCTGGGGGGGCCGGGAGCGCCGGGGAGCTGTTTTTT. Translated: CASSPGGAGSAGELFF.

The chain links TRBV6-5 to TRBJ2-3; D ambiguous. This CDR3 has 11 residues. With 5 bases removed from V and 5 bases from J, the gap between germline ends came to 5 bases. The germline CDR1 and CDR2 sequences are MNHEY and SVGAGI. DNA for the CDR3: TGTGCCAGCAGTACGGGAGATACGCAGTATTTT. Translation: CASSTGDTQYF.

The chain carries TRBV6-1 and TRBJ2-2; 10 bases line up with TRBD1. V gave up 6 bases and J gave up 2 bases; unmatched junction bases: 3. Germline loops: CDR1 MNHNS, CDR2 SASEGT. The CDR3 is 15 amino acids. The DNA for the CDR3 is TGTGCCAGCAGGAAGACAGGGGGCAACACCGGGGAGCTGTTTTTT. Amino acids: CASRKTGGNTGELFF.

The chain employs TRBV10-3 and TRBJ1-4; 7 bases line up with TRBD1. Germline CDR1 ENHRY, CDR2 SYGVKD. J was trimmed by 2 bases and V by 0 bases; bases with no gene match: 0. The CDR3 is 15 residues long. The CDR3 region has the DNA TGTGCCATCAGTGAGTCGGGACAGACTAATGAAAAACTGTTTTTT. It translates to CAISESGQTNEKLFF.

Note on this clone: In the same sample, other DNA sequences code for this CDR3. CDR3 region: CASSLPGNYGYTF. DNA of the CDR3: TGCGCCAGCAGCTTGCCGGGGAACTATGGCTACACCTTC. The V call is TRBV5-1, the J call TRBJ1-2; D not resolved. The CDR3 contains 13 residues. Trimming took off 1 base at V and 2 bases at J, with 6 bases between the two ends. The germline CDR1 and CDR2 sequences are SGHRS and YFSETQ. Full variable domain (missing parts from reference TRBV5-1 and TRBJ1-2): KAGVTQTPRYLIKTRGQQVTLSCSPISGHRSVSWYQQTPGQGLQFLFEYFSETQRNKGNFPGRFSGRQFSNSRSEMNVSTLELGDSALYLCASSLPGNYGYTFGSGTRLTVV.

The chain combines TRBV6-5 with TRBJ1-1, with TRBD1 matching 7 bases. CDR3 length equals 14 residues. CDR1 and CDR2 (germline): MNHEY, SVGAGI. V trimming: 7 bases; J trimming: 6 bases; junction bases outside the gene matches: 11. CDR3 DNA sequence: TGTGCCAGCATCCCGGGACAGACCCTCGCTGAAGCTTTCTTT. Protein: CASIPGQTLAEAFF.

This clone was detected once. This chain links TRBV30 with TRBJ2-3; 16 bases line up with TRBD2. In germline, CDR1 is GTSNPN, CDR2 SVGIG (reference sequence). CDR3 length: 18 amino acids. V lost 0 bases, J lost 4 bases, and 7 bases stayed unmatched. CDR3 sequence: CAWSVPWGLAGGPDTQYF. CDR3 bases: TGTGCCTGGAGTGTCCCGTGGGGACTAGCGGGAGGGCCAGATACGCAGTATTTT.

CDR3 protein: CASSQLAGGRYEQYF. CDR3 in DNA: TGCGCCAGCAGCCAACTAGCGGGGGGGAGGTACGAGCAGTACTTC. The chain recombines TRBV4-3 with TRBJ2-7, with 12 positions matching TRBD2. Germline trimming cut 2 bases from V and 4 bases from J; bases unmatched to any gene: 3. CDR1 is LGHNA and CDR2 is YSLEER in the germline V gene. CDR3 length: 15 residues.

CDR3 sequence (DNA): TGTGCCTGGAGTGGCTCTGACTACGAGCAGTACTTC. It is translated as CAWSGSDYEQYF. The chain is built from TRBV30 and TRBJ2-7; D not certain. Germline CDR1 and CDR2: GTSNPN and SVGIG (reference sequence). The CDR3 is made up of 12 amino acids. V lost 1 base to trimming and J lost 3 bases, with 7 bases between them.

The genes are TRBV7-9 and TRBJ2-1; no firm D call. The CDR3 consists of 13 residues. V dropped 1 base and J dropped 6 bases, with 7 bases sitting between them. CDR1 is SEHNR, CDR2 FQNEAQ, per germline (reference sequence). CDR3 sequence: CASSLEGSNEQFF. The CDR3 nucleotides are TGTGCCAGCAGCTTAGAGGGTAGCAATGAGCAGTTCTTC.

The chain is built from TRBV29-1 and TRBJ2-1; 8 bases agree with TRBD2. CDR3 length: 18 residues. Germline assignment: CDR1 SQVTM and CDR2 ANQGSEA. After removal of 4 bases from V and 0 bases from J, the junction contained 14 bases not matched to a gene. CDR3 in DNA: TGCAGCGTTGTTGCGGGAGGTGGCGGGTTCAGCTCCTACAATGAGCAGTTCTTC. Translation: CSVVAGGGGFSSYNEQFF.

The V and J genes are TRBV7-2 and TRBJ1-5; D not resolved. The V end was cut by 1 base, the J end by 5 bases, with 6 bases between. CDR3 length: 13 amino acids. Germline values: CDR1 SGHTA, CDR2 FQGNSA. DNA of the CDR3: TGTGCCAGCAGCTTAGGGGTTTATCAGCCCCAGCATTTT. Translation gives CASSLGVYQPQHF.

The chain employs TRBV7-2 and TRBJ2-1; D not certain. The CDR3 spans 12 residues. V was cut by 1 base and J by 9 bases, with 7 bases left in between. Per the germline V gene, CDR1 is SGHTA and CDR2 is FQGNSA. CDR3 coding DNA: TGTGCCAGCAGCTTAGGGGTGGGTGAGCAGTTCTTC. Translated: CASSLGVGEQFF.

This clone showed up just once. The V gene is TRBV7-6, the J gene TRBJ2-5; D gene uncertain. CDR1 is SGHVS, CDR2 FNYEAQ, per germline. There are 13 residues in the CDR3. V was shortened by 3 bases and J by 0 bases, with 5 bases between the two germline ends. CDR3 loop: CASSFAYQETQYF. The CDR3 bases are TGTGCCAGCAGCTTTGCCTACCAAGAGACCCAGTACTTC.

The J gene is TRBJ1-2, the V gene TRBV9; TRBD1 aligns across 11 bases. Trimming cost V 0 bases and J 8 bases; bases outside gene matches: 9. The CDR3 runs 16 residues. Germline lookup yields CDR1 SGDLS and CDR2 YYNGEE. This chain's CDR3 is CASSVDPGQGARGYTF. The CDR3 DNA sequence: TGTGCCAGCAGCGTAGATCCCGGACAGGGGGCGCGGGGCTACACCTTC.

The CDR3 here is CASSESVGTQYF. The CDR3 DNA reads as TGTGCCAGCAGTGAAAGCGTGGGTACGCAGTATTTT. The chain joins TRBV6-1 to TRBJ2-3; no firm D call. CDR1 MNHNS and CDR2 SASEGT come from the germline V gene. Between the trimmed V and J ends, which lost 2 bases and 8 bases, there was a span of 8 bases. The CDR3 is made up of 12 amino acids.